These T cell receptor beta chains were read from a single sample in a study of T cell responses to AZD1222 COVID-19 vaccine. Profiling relied on immunoSEQ multiplex PCR, and the TCRdb table lists in-frame clones only, not all of them. Altogether fewer than 200,000 clones are present, approximately 92% being singletons, with the ten largest covering 10%. The material was peripheral blood, obtained on day 0 of AZD1222 vaccination. All receptors come from an adult in good health. The CDR3 runs from the conserved cysteine through the conserved F or W. A D gene is named only where the DNA matches it firmly. Part of the rows lack a size; the others show once, few, many or a class for expanded clones.

V	D	size	J	CDR3	DNA
TRBV6-5	TRBD2	NA	TRBJ2-7	CASSSFGTSGTEQYF	TGTGCCAGCAGTTCTTTCGGGACTAGCGGGACCGAGCAGTACTTC
TRBV19	TRBD1	NA	TRBJ1-1	CASSTPGTGIAFF	TGTGCCAGTAGTACGCCCGGGACAGGGATAGCTTTCTTT
TRBV5-1	NA	NA	TRBJ1-2	CASSPNRNRDGYTF	TGCGCCAGCAGTCCCAACCGTAACAGGGATGGCTACACCTTC
TRBV10-3	NA	NA	TRBJ1-1	CAISESTDNTEAFF	TGTGCCATCAGTGAGTCGACAGACAACACTGAAGCTTTCTTT
TRBV10-1	TRBD1	NA	TRBJ1-1	CASSYQTGRGPTEAFF	TGCGCCAGCAGCTACCAGACCGGCAGGGGGCCAACTGAAGCTTTCTTT
TRBV9	NA	NA	TRBJ2-1	CASSVAGSHEQFF	TGTGCCAGCAGCGTAGCGGGATCCCATGAGCAGTTCTTC
TRBV5-1	TRBD1	once	TRBJ2-1	CASSLDLTGVTEQFF	TGCGCCAGCAGCTTGGATTTGACAGGGGTTACTGAGCAGTTCTTC
TRBV5-8	TRBD1	NA	TRBJ1-6	CASSLEGANYNSPLHF	TGTGCCAGCAGCTTGGAGGGGGCCAACTATAATTCACCCCTCCACTTT
TRBV9	NA	NA	TRBJ2-1	CASSVGRQISYNEQFF	TGTGCCAGCAGCGTAGGGCGACAGATCTCCTACAATGAGCAGTTCTTC
TRBV2	TRBD1	NA	TRBJ1-5	CASSKGPDRGRFQPQHF	TGTGCCAGCAGTAAGGGCCCTGACAGGGGGCGGTTTCAGCCCCAGCATTTT
TRBV11-2	NA	NA	TRBJ1-3	CASSSLRDRRAGNTIYF	TGTGCCAGCAGCTCCTTAAGGGACCGGCGGGCTGGAAACACCATATATTTT
TRBV18	NA	NA	TRBJ2-5	CASSPGGPGQETQYF	TGTGCCAGCTCACCAGGCGGTCCAGGTCAAGAGACCCAGTACTTC
TRBV5-1	NA	few	TRBJ1-3	CASSEEGNTIYF	TGCGCCAGCAGTGAGGAAGGAAACACCATATATTTT
TRBV18	TRBD1	NA	TRBJ1-1	CASSPQTGFTAEAFF	TGTGCCAGCTCACCCCAGACAGGGTTTACCGCTGAAGCTTTCTTT
TRBV10-3	NA	NA	TRBJ1-2	CAISAPEAIYGYTF	TGTGCCATCAGTGCCCCTGAGGCGATCTATGGCTACACCTTC
TRBV5-6	NA	NA	TRBJ1-1	CASSLEVGGAAFF	TGTGCCAGCAGCTTGGAGGTGGGGGGCGCAGCTTTCTTT
TRBV7-9	NA	few	TRBJ1-6	CASSSWDDSPLHF	TGTGCCAGCAGCTCGTGGGATGATTCACCCCTCCACTTT
TRBV5-1	TRBD2	NA	TRBJ2-7	CASSPGLAGADEQYF	TGCGCCAGCAGCCCGGGACTAGCGGGAGCTGACGAGCAGTACTTC
TRBV27	NA	NA	TRBJ1-2	CASSYSPVAGYTF	TGTGCCAGCAGTTACTCTCCCGTGGCCGGCTACACCTTC
TRBV7-9	NA	NA	TRBJ1-5	CASSPYRDQPQHF	TGTGCCAGCAGCCCCTACAGGGATCAGCCCCAGCATTTT
TRBV28	NA	once	TRBJ2-2	CASIQTSTGELFF	TGTGCCAGCATCCAGACCTCAACCGGGGAGCTGTTTTTT
TRBV10-3	TRBD2	NA	TRBJ2-7	CAISEFGVAGASSYEQYF	TGTGCCATCAGTGAATTCGGGGTAGCGGGAGCTTCGTCCTACGAGCAGTACTTC
TRBV30	NA	few	TRBJ2-5	CAWRLTGKQETQYF	TGTGCCTGGAGACTAACAGGGAAACAAGAGACCCAGTACTTC
TRBV29-1	NA	NA	TRBJ1-1	CSVEVVGGQKNTEAFF	TGCAGCGTTGAAGTTGTCGGGGGGCAAAAAAACACTGAAGCTTTCTTT
TRBV29-1	NA	NA	TRBJ1-1	CSVEDRQVEAFF	TGCAGCGTTGAAGATCGACAGGTTGAAGCTTTCTTT
TRBV3-1/TRBV3-2	NA	NA	TRBJ1-6	CASSQTGNSPLHF	TGTGCCAGCAGCCAAACAGGAAATTCACCCCTCCACTTT
TRBV29-1	NA	NA	TRBJ1-2	CSVGENYGYTF	TGCAGCGTTGGGGAAAACTATGGCTACACCTTC
TRBV27	NA	NA	TRBJ1-2	CASSFAGDYGYTF	TGTGCCAGCAGTTTCGCGGGGGATTACGGCTACACCTTC
TRBV2	NA	NA	TRBJ2-1	CASRPRGPFDEQFF	TGTGCCAGCAGACCCCGGGGGCCTTTTGATGAGCAGTTCTTC
TRBV3-1/TRBV3-2	TRBD2	NA	TRBJ2-1	CASSLMGTSGRIGEQFF	TGTGCCAGCAGCCTCATGGGGACTAGCGGGAGAATAGGTGAGCAGTTCTTC
TRBV7-8	NA	NA	TRBJ1-1	CASSLVRGMNTEAFF	TGTGCCAGCAGCTTAGTTCGAGGTATGAACACTGAAGCTTTCTTT
TRBV6-5	NA	NA	TRBJ1-4	CASTGAATNEKLFF	TGTGCCAGCACGGGGGCTGCAACTAATGAAAAACTGTTTTTT
TRBV9	TRBD1	NA	TRBJ2-3	CASSAGQGLRGGDTQYF	TGTGCCAGCAGCGCAGGACAGGGTTTGAGGGGAGGAGATACGCAGTATTTT
TRBV19	NA	NA	TRBJ1-1	CASRKGRTEAFF	TGTGCCAGTAGGAAAGGGCGTACTGAAGCTTTCTTT
TRBV27	TRBD2	NA	TRBJ2-1	CASSSGTSIHEQFF	TGTGCCAGCAGTTCCGGGACTAGCATCCATGAGCAGTTCTTC
TRBV2	NA	NA	TRBJ1-4	CASKVGGSATNEKLFF	TGTGCCAGCAAGGTGGGGGGGTCAGCAACTAATGAAAAACTGTTTTTT
TRBV5-5	NA	NA	TRBJ1-6	CASSADSSYNSPLHF	TGTGCCAGCAGCGCGGACAGCTCCTATAATTCACCCCTCCACTTT
TRBV18	NA	NA	TRBJ2-1	CASSPGDGGYNEQFF	TGTGCCAGCTCACCAGGGGACGGGGGCTACAATGAGCAGTTCTTC
TRBV28	NA	NA	TRBJ1-6	CASLGHIGDNSPLHF	TGTGCCAGCTTGGGACACATAGGTGATAATTCACCCCTCCACTTT
TRBV7-9	TRBD1	NA	TRBJ1-2	CASSDMGSGQGDGYTF	TGTGCCAGCAGCGATATGGGAAGCGGACAGGGGGATGGCTACACCTTC
TRBV5-1	TRBD2	NA	TRBJ2-7	CASSPSGSNYEQYF	TGCGCCAGCAGCCCTAGCGGGAGTAATTACGAGCAGTACTTC
TRBV30	TRBD1	NA	TRBJ2-7	CAWSRDSYYEQYF	TGTGCCTGGAGCCGGGACAGTTACTACGAGCAGTACTTC
TRBV7-8	NA	NA	TRBJ1-1	CASSSSGRNTEAFF	TGTGCCAGCAGCTCATCGGGGAGAAACACTGAAGCTTTCTTT
TRBV7-9	NA	NA	TRBJ1-1	CASSLRQGSTEAFF	TGTGCCAGCAGCTTGCGGCAGGGAAGCACTGAAGCTTTCTTT
TRBV19	NA	NA	TRBJ1-2	CASSSDILDEGYTF	TGTGCCAGTAGTTCGGACATCCTAGACGAAGGCTACACCTTC
TRBV16	NA	NA	TRBJ1-1	CASSQGHTEAFF	TGTGCCAGCAGCCAAGGGCACACTGAAGCTTTCTTT
TRBV25-1	NA	NA	TRBJ2-7	CASSDRQLHSYEQYF	TGTGCCAGCAGCGATCGACAGCTTCACTCCTACGAGCAGTACTTC
TRBV10-3	TRBD2	NA	TRBJ2-7	CAIRELAGEYEQYF	TGTGCCATCCGGGAATTAGCGGGAGAATACGAGCAGTACTTC
TRBV7-6	TRBD1	NA	TRBJ2-5	CASTLGTVYQETQYF	TGTGCCAGCACCCTCGGGACAGTGTACCAAGAGACCCAGTACTTC
TRBV24-1	TRBD1	NA	TRBJ1-3	CATSDLGQGGNTIYF	TGTGCCACCAGTGACCTGGGACAGGGGGGAAACACCATATATTTT
TRBV9	TRBD2	NA	TRBJ2-3	CASSVEGGTSGVDTQYF	TGTGCCAGCAGCGTAGAGGGCGGGACTAGCGGTGTAGATACGCAGTATTTT
TRBV5-1	NA	once	TRBJ2-5	CASSLGGTEETQYF	TGCGCCAGCAGCCTGGGGGGGACAGAAGAGACCCAGTACTTC
TRBV28	TRBD1	once	TRBJ1-1	CASSLRDRRSSPANTEAFF	TGTGCCAGCAGTTTAAGGGACAGGAGATCCTCACCCGCGAACACTGAAGCTTTCTTT
TRBV7-9	NA	NA	TRBJ1-5	CASSQGMGNQPQHF	TGTGCCAGCAGCCAGGGGATGGGTAATCAGCCCCAGCATTTT
TRBV24-1	TRBD1	NA	TRBJ2-2	CATRGGQGSENGELFF	TGTGCCACCAGGGGGGGACAGGGCTCGGAGAACGGGGAGCTGTTTTTT
TRBV19	TRBD1	once	TRBJ1-3	CASTQTGVGNTIYF	TGTGCCAGTACTCAGACAGGGGTTGGAAACACCATATATTTT
TRBV5-1	TRBD1	NA	TRBJ2-2	CASSLVGQLAGELFF	TGCGCCAGCAGCTTGGTGGGACAGTTGGCCGGGGAGCTGTTTTTT
TRBV14	NA	NA	TRBJ1-5	CASSQGGPQHF	TGTGCCAGCAGCCAAGGGGGGCCCCAGCATTTT
TRBV15	NA	NA	TRBJ2-3	CATSRDDADTQYF	TGTGCCACCAGCAGAGATGACGCAGATACGCAGTATTTT
TRBV24-1	NA	NA	TRBJ2-5	CATGGTLQETQYF	TGTGCCACCGGGGGAACTCTACAAGAGACCCAGTACTTC